This record looks at one T cell receptor (beta chain) sequence and its context. TCRdb called the 5' RACE reads again in MiXCR, with one record for every CDR3 protein. The profile shows tens of thousands of distinct CDR3 sequences, approximately 7.5% of them singletons. The time point is: sample taken at primary tumor resection. Whole RNA, isolated from tumor, nontumor lung or frozen PBMC, was sequenced without prior sorting. Germline values: CDR1 SGHAT, CDR2 FQDESV (reference sequence). With V trimmed by 8 bases and J by 4 bases, 6 bases remained unmatched. This CDR3 spans 14 amino acids. These data are taken from a study of spatial heterogeneity in lung cancer.

The receptor was isolated from a male donor with early-stage non-small cell lung cancer. V and J are TRBV11-1 and TRBJ2-1; 9 bases fit TRBD2. The sequencing used PBMCs, collected at surgery. The CDR3 nucleotides are TGTGCCAGCGCAATAGCGGGGGCATACAATGAGCAGTTCTTC. Encoded protein: CASAIAGAYNEQFF.